This T cell receptor beta chain was sequenced for a study of blood T cell repertoires in COVID-19. Study overall: COVID-19 samples collected from the United States, Italy and Spain covered acute and convalescent phases. The cDNA or gDNA used as material had been derived from T cells, B-cell-depleted T cells, or PBMCs.

V lost 1 base to trimming and J lost 3 bases; unmatched junction nucleotides: 11. There are 18 residues in the CDR3. The V gene's germline CDR1 is ENHRY and CDR2 SYGVKD. Per the authors' pipeline: Cell counts per sample came from amplifying reference gene primers. The data were produced by immunoSEQ multiplex PCR, yet TCRdb's version contains in-frame clones alone and is incomplete. V, J and clone size reflect that table, while D and trimming were determined from the DNA. Of 200,000 or so clones listed, 80% to 90% are singletons. The chain recombines TRBV10-3 with TRBJ1-5; TRBD1 matches 8 bases. This TCR was recovered from a woman between 70 and 85 years old with active or convalescent COVID-19. The source material was peripheral blood. DNA of the CDR3: TGTGCCATCAGTGAGTTCGGGGGCAGGGGGCTCATCAATCAGCCCCAGCATTTT. It is translated as CAISEFGGRGLINQPQHF.